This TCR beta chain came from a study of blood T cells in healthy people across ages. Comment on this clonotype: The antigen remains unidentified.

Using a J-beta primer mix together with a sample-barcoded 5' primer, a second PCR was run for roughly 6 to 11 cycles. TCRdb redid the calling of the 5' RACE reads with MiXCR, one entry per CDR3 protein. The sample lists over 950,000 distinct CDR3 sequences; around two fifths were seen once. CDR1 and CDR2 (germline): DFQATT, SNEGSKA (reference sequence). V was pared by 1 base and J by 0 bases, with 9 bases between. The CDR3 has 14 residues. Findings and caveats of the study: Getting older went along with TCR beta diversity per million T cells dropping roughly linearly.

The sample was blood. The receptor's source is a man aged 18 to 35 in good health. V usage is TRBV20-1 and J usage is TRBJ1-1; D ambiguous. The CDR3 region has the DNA TGCAGTGCTAGAGGGCAGACACTGAACACTGAAGCTTTCTTT. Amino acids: CSARGQTLNTEAFF.